This TCR beta chain stems from a study of shared clonotypes between healthy human individuals. Study-level results: The naive CD4 repertoires of several donors were compared, and approximately 4.7% of clonotypes were shared.

Some clones are missing from TCRdb's copy, which holds only in-frame ones; the method was immunoSEQ multiplex PCR. The table has 85,000 to 100,000 clones, approximately 75% seen once; the top ten hold 50%. Worth noting for this clone: No antigen is known for it.

This CDR3 contains 15 residues. With 6 bases removed from V and 7 bases from J, the gap between germline ends came to 19 bases. Germline V lookup: CDR1 MNHEY, CDR2 SVGAGI. This chain uses TRBV6-5 with TRBJ2-1; TRBD1 is a possible D gene (6 bases). The sequencing input was memory CD8+ T cells sorted from blood. The subset denotes: CD45RO+ cells pooled with CCR7-negative TemRA cells. This clonotype originated in a man aged 30-40 years in good health. The CDR3 loop is CASSPLGGVSNEQFF. Written as DNA, the CDR3 is TGTGCCAGCAGCCCGTTAGGGGGAGTGTCAAATGAGCAGTTCTTC.